These 24 T cell receptor beta chains came from one sample sequenced in a study of blood T cell repertoires in COVID-19. TCRdb's copy holds only in-frame clones and misses some; the assay was immunoSEQ multiplex PCR. This table holds 250,000 to 300,000 clones, roughly nine tenths found once. What was sequenced was PBMCs or T cells enriched from blood (not recorded which). These receptors all come from a woman aged 40 to 55 who had recovered from COVID-19.

The chain links TRBV6-5 to TRBJ1-1; weak D call: TRBD1 (5 bases). This CDR3 has 15 residues. Trimming removed 5 bases from V and 3 bases from J, with 16 bases in between. Germline values: CDR1 MNHEY, CDR2 SVGAGI. The CDR3, as DNA: TGTGCCAGCAGTCCACTGGGGGAGGGCGACACTGAAGCTTTCTTT. Amino acid sequence: CASSPLGEGDTEAFF.

The chain carries TRBV27 and TRBJ2-7, with 7 bases matching TRBD1. The CDR3 is 12 amino acids. Germline V gives CDR1 MNHEY, CDR2 SMNVEV (reference sequence). V trimming: 8 bases; J trimming: 2 bases; junction bases outside the gene matches: 3. The CDR3 bases are TGTGCCAGCCGGGACAGCCCCTACGAGCAGTACTTC. This translates into CASRDSPYEQYF.

The chain recombines TRBV30 with TRBJ2-3, with 9 bases identical to TRBD2. The germline V gene encodes CDR1 GTSNPN and CDR2 SVGIG (reference sequence). The CDR3 is 15 amino acids. Trimming at V came to 3 bases and at J to 3 bases, leaving 7 bases not matched to a gene. CDR3 sequence reads: CAWRGAGGPTDTQYF. CDR3 nucleotides: TGTGCCTGGAGAGGAGCGGGGGGACCAACAGATACGCAGTATTTT.

This clone has a single count. The chain carries TRBV27 and TRBJ2-7; 9 nucleotides agree with TRBD1. CDR1 and CDR2 (germline): MNHEY, SMNVEV (reference sequence). Germline trimming cut 5 bases from V and 7 bases from J; bases unmatched to any gene: 9. The CDR3 is made up of 14 amino acids. The CDR3 DNA reads TGTGCCAGCAGTACCAACAACAGGGGGCAGGAGCAGTACTTC. The encoded protein is CASSTNNRGQEQYF.

V gene TRBV9 combines with J gene TRBJ2-3; 14 bases map to TRBD2. Trimming cost V 2 bases and J 4 bases; bases outside gene matches: 3. CDR1 and CDR2 from the germline V gene are SGDLS and YYNGEE. CDR3 size: 16 residues. Here the CDR3 reads CASSVGTSGSSDTQYF. Written as DNA, the CDR3 is TGTGCCAGCAGCGTTGGGACTAGCGGGAGTTCAGATACGCAGTATTTT.

The gene calls are TRBV5-4 and TRBJ1-4; 7 bases map to TRBD1. V shed 3 bases and J 4 bases; nucleotides not matched to a gene: 9. Germline-derived CDR1 and CDR2 are SGHNT and YYREEE (reference sequence). This CDR3 is built from 16 residues. The CDR3 loop is CASSSAPGQNNEKLFF. The CDR3 DNA follows: TGTGCCAGCAGCTCGGCACCGGGACAGAATAATGAAAAACTGTTTTTT.

In its sample, this clone was seen a few times. This chain joins TRBV6-5 and TRBJ1-1; 12 bases align to TRBD1. The CDR3 is 16 amino acids. The germline V gene encodes CDR1 MNHEY and CDR2 SVGAGI. J gave up 7 bases and V 4 bases, and 10 bases lay outside the gene matches. The CDR3 region is CASSSNPGQGADEAFF. For the CDR3, the DNA is TGTGCCAGCAGTTCGAATCCGGGACAGGGGGCTGATGAAGCTTTCTTT.

The chain links TRBV11-1 to TRBJ2-1; TRBD1 agrees at 7 bases. V shed 6 bases, J shed 8 bases, and the junction held 13 bases outside the gene matches. Per germline, CDR1 SGHAT and CDR2 FQDESV (reference sequence). This CDR3 contains 15 residues. CDR3 DNA sequence: TGTGCCAGCAGAACCCAGGACAGGTCCGGGGATGAGCAGTTCTTC. Its protein is CASRTQDRSGDEQFF.

The V gene is TRBV18, the J gene TRBJ2-3, with D perhaps TRBD2 (7 bases). Germline-derived CDR1 and CDR2 are KGHSH and LQKENI. Trimming removed 3 bases from V and 2 bases from J, with 21 bases in between. CDR3 size: 18 residues. CDR3 DNA: TGTGCCAGCTCACCCTACGGGGGGCGGGAGCTTATCACAGATACGCAGTATTTT. It encodes CASSPYGGRELITDTQYF.

This clone was observed a single time. V is TRBV6-5 and J is TRBJ1-2; 7 nucleotides match TRBD1. Germline V lookup: CDR1 MNHEY, CDR2 SVGAGI. V lost 6 bases, J lost 5 bases, and 6 bases stayed unmatched. This CDR3 contains 13 residues. CDR3 nucleotide sequence: TGTGCCAGCAGGTGGACAGGCGGGTATGGCTACACCTTC. Its protein product is CASRWTGGYGYTF.

The chain recombines TRBV5-4 with TRBJ1-1; D unclear. The V gene lost 4 bases and the J gene lost 4 bases, with 14 bases spanning the gap. CDR3 length equals 14 residues. CDR1 and CDR2 from the germline V gene are SGHNT and YYREEE (reference sequence). This CDR3 reads CASSHVAPGTEAFF. As DNA, the CDR3 is TGTGCCAGCAGCCACGTTGCCCCCGGCACTGAAGCTTTCTTT. Full variable domain (missing parts from reference TRBV5-4 and TRBJ1-1): ETGVTQSPTHLIKTRGQQVTLRCSSQSGHNTVSWYQQALGQGPQFIFQYYREEENGRGNFPPRFSGLQFPNYSSELNVNALELDDSALYLCASSHVAPGTEAFFGQGTRLTVV.

This rearrangement joins TRBV18 to TRBJ1-4; 8 bases map to TRBD1. The CDR3 length is 18 residues. Germline values: CDR1 KGHSH, CDR2 LQKENI. V trimming: 2 bases; J trimming: 2 bases; junction bases outside the gene matches: 10. In DNA form, the CDR3 reads TGTGCCAGCTCACCATCGCCGGGACAGGAAACTACTAATGAAAAACTGTTTTTT. This translates into CASSPSPGQETTNEKLFF.

V is TRBV7-8 and J is TRBJ1-2; D is perhaps TRBD1 (6 bases). The V and J ends lost 3 bases and 2 bases respectively, with 13 bases between them. The CDR3 is made up of 15 amino acids. Per the germline V gene, CDR1 is SGHVS and CDR2 is FQNEAQ. CDR3 nucleotides: TGTGCCAGCAGCTTCTATGGACAGATCAACTATGGCTACACCTTC. Its translation is CASSFYGQINYGYTF.

The V and J genes are TRBV13 and TRBJ1-1, with no clear D. There are 13 residues in the CDR3. Germline values: CDR1 PRHDT, CDR2 FYEKMQ (reference sequence). V was trimmed by 4 bases and J by 0 bases, leaving 6 bases between them. For the CDR3, the DNA is TGTGCCAGCAGCTCCAGATTGAACACTGAAGCTTTCTTT. Its protein product is CASSSRLNTEAFF.

The rearrangement links TRBV7-9 to TRBJ2-1, with TRBD1 matching over 7 bases. V shed 5 bases, J shed 3 bases, and the junction held 7 bases outside the gene matches. The CDR3 extends over 15 amino acids. Germline CDR1 reads SEHNR; CDR2 reads FQNEAQ (reference sequence). CDR3 sequence reads: CASSHDREFYNEQFF. The CDR3, as DNA: TGTGCCAGCAGCCACGACAGGGAATTCTACAATGAGCAGTTCTTC.

The chain carries TRBV7-9 and TRBJ1-3; 7 bases agree with TRBD1. Unmatched junction bases numbered 7, after V lost 0 bases and J lost 2 bases. The germline V gene encodes CDR1 SEHNR and CDR2 FQNEAQ (reference sequence). CDR3 length: 17 residues. The CDR3 DNA follows: TGTGCCAGCAGCTTAGCGCTAAAGGGGGCCGCTGGAAACACCATATATTTT. Protein: CASSLALKGAAGNTIYF.

V is TRBV6-6 and J is TRBJ2-5, with D perhaps matching TRBD2 (7 bases). V lost 10 bases and J 3 bases, leaving 12 bases between the germline ends. In germline, CDR1 is MNHNY, CDR2 SVGAGI (reference sequence). The CDR3 has 12 amino acids. CDR3 bases: TGTGCCATCGGGGGGCATAAAGAGACCCAGTACTTC. This sequence encodes CAIGGHKETQYF.

This clone was observed a single time. This chain joins TRBV6-2 or TRBV6-3 and TRBJ2-7; D might be TRBD2 (6 bases). Trimming stripped 3 bases from V and 5 bases from J, with 14 bases between. CDR1 and CDR2 from the germline V gene are MNHEY and SVGEGT. This CDR3 region has 14 residues. The DNA of the CDR3 is TGTGCCAGCAGTTATGGAGGGGATGTCGACGAGCAGTACTTC. Translated, it gives CASSYGGDVDEQYF.

V gene TRBV3-1 (or the pseudogene TRBV3-2) combines with J gene TRBJ2-7, with D perhaps TRBD1 (6 bases). This CDR3 has 14 residues. With 3 bases removed from V and 3 bases from J, the gap between germline ends came to 12 bases. Germline V gene data show CDR1 as LGHDT and CDR2 as YNNKEL (reference sequence). CDR3 nucleotides: TGTGCCAGCAGCCAGTCGGACAGATACTACGAGCAGTACTTC. It yields the protein CASSQSDRYYEQYF.

This chain joins TRBV6-1 and TRBJ1-1, with unresolved D. The germline V gene has CDR1 MNHNS and CDR2 SASEGT. The CDR3 loop spans 15 amino acids. V was shortened by 3 bases and J by 1 base, with 12 bases between the two germline ends. CDR3 in amino acids: CASSERGSRNTEAFF. The CDR3 DNA is TGTGCCAGCAGTGAGCGAGGGTCCAGGAACACTGAAGCTTTCTTT.

The chain joins TRBV5-4 to TRBJ2-7, with a possible D match to TRBD2 (6 bases). CDR1 is SGHNT, CDR2 YYREEE, per germline (reference sequence). Trimming took off 3 bases at V and 2 bases at J, with 15 bases between the two ends. The CDR3 totals 15 residues. This CDR3 is CASSYSGTSPYEQYF. For the CDR3, the DNA is TGTGCCAGCAGCTATTCCGGGACTTCCCCCTACGAGCAGTACTTC.

This clone was counted a single time. The V call is TRBV9, the J call TRBJ2-5; 8 nucleotides agree with TRBD2. Germline-derived CDR1 and CDR2 are SGDLS and YYNGEE. The V segment lost 4 bases and the J segment 3 bases; nucleotides outside the gene matches: 8. The CDR3 is 15 amino acids. The CDR3 DNA reads as TGTGCCAGCAGCCCTTTACTAGCGGAGAAAGAGACCCAGTACTTC. Its translation: CASSPLLAEKETQYF. The whole variable domain, filled in from reference TRBV9 and TRBJ2-5, reads DSGVTQTPKHLITATGQRVTLRCSPRSGDLSVYWYQQSLDQGLQFLIQYYNGEERAKGNILERFSAQQFPDLHSELNLSSLELGDSALYFCASSPLLAEKETQYFGPGTRLLVL.

The V and J genes are TRBV10-3 and TRBJ1-1; a weak D match, TRBD1 (5 bases). This CDR3 is built from 15 residues. In germline, CDR1 is ENHRY, CDR2 SYGVKD. Trimming left V 4 bases short and J 6 bases short, with 18 bases between. This CDR3 is CAISAAAGTGSEAFF. In nucleotides, the CDR3 is TGTGCCATCAGTGCTGCGGCAGGGACTGGCTCTGAAGCTTTCTTT.

In nucleotides, the CDR3 is TGTGCCAGCAGCTCGACAGGGGTAGCCAAAAACATTCAGTACTTC. Translating gives CASSSTGVAKNIQYF. This chain uses TRBV7-2 with TRBJ2-4, with TRBD1 matching over 8 bases. The CDR3 has 15 amino acids. Germline values: CDR1 SGHTA, CDR2 FQGNSA. J lost 0 bases, V lost 4 bases, and 2 bases had no gene match.